These T cell receptor beta chains were read from a single sample in a study of memory CD4+ T cells and cytomegalovirus serostatus. TCRdb's table, derived via immunoSEQ multiplex PCR, lists solely in-frame clones and lacks some. The sample holds tens of thousands of clones, roughly 77% seen once. The specimen sequenced was memory CD4+ T cells from blood. The receptors derive from an adult in good health and CMV-seropositive. Each CDR3 is given with its conserved first and last residue. A D gene is named only where the DNA matches it firmly. Some rows mark clone size as missing; the rest say once, few, many or name a class of expanded clone.

clone size,V gene,J gene,D gene,CDR3 DNA,CDR3 protein
.,TRBV11-3,TRBJ2-5,TRBD2,TGTGCCAGCAGCTTAACGGGAGGGCCATCCGAGACCCAGTACTTC,CASSLTGGPSETQYF
.,TRBV7-2,TRBJ2-1,TRBD2,TGTGCCAGCAGCTTAGGGCTAGCGGTTAACAATGAGCAGTTCTTC,CASSLGLAVNNEQFF
few,TRBV7-9,TRBJ2-1,.,TGTGCCAGCAGCCCCCAGCGTCCTAATGAGCAGTTCTTC,CASSPQRPNEQFF
.,TRBV9,TRBJ2-3,.,TGTGCCAGCAGCCCCCGGATGGACCTCACAGATACGCAGTATTTT,CASSPRMDLTDTQYF
.,TRBV11-3,TRBJ2-2,.,TGTGCCAGCAGCTCCCTGAACACCGGGGAGCTGTTTTTT,CASSSLNTGELFF
few,TRBV5-8,TRBJ2-5,TRBD1,TGTGCCAGCAGCTCCGGGACAGGCCAAGGGTCCGGGACCCAGTACTTC,CASSSGTGQGSGTQYF
.,TRBV28,TRBJ2-2,TRBD1,TGTGCCAGCAGTTTAGGGGACAGGGTGCCCGGGGAGCTGTTTTTT,CASSLGDRVPGELFF
.,TRBV30,TRBJ1-2,TRBD1,TGTGCCTGGAACCCTTCAGGACAGGGGTTCGATGGCTACACCTTC,CAWNPSGQGFDGYTF
once,TRBV30,TRBJ2-7,.,TGTGCCTTTACCGTAGGACTCGGCTACGAGCAGTACTTC,CAFTVGLGYEQYF
.,TRBV21-1,TRBJ2-1,.,TGTGCCAGCAGCAAAGGAAACTCCTACTATGAGCAGTTCTTC,CASSKGNSYYEQFF
.,TRBV19,TRBJ2-7,.,TGTGCCAGTAGTATAGATCAGCAGGGACTCTACGAGCAGTACTTC,CASSIDQQGLYEQYF
.,TRBV7-9,TRBJ1-3,.,TGTGCCAGCAGCGGTGGCGGAACCTCTGGAAACACCATATATTTT,CASSGGGTSGNTIYF
.,TRBV5-5,TRBJ2-1,.,TGTGCCAGCAGCTGGGACGGTTACAATGAGCAGTTCTTC,CASSWDGYNEQFF
.,TRBV18,TRBJ2-7,.,TGTGCCAGCTCACCACTCGGGACAAGTGAGCAGTACTTC,CASSPLGTSEQYF
.,TRBV28,TRBJ2-3,TRBD2,TGTGCCAGCAGACCAGGACTAGCGGGAGCTCCTGGGGCGCAGTATTTT,CASRPGLAGAPGAQYF
.,TRBV7-2,TRBJ1-5,.,TGTGCCAGCAGCTTGGGACCGATCAATCAGCCCCAGCATTTT,CASSLGPINQPQHF
.,TRBV6-1,TRBJ1-2,.,TGTGCGGCTAGGCGGTCCGAAGAGTATGGCTACACCTTC,CAARRSEEYGYTF
.,TRBV7-3,TRBJ2-2,.,TGTGCCAGCAGCTTAGGAACCGGGGGACGCACCGGGGAGCTGTTTTTT,CASSLGTGGRTGELFF
.,TRBV6-6,TRBJ2-3,.,TGTGCCAGCAGAGAGGGATTCGATACGCAGTATTTT,CASREGFDTQYF
few,TRBV19,TRBJ1-2,.,TGTGCCAGTAGTAGGGATGGCTACACCTTC,CASSRDGYTF
.,TRBV6-5,TRBJ1-3,.,TGTGCCAGCATGGCTAGATGGCCTTCTGGAAACACCATATATTTT,CASMARWPSGNTIYF
.,TRBV29-1,TRBJ1-1,TRBD1,TGCAGCGCCGGAACCGACAGGGGATTTGGCGCTTTCTTT,CSAGTDRGFGAFF
.,TRBV7-2,TRBJ2-7,TRBD1,TGTGCCAGCAGGTTACAGGGGGCTGGCGAGCAGTACTTC,CASRLQGAGEQYF
few,TRBV9,TRBJ2-3,.,TGTGCCAGCTCCCACCTAAATAGCGGCCGCACAGATACGCAGTATTTT,CASSHLNSGRTDTQYF
.,TRBV6-5,TRBJ2-2,.,TGTGCCAGCAGTCGCATAGTAGGCGGGGAGCTGTTTTTT,CASSRIVGGELFF
few,TRBV6-6,TRBJ2-3,TRBD2,TGTGCCAGCAGTGCAGGACTAGCCGTTAGCACAGATACGCAGTATTTT,CASSAGLAVSTDTQYF
.,TRBV10-2,TRBJ2-1,.,TGCGCCAGCAGTGAGGTCTCCGTGGGTGAGCAGTTCTTC,CASSEVSVGEQFF
.,TRBV10-3,TRBJ2-2,TRBD2,TGTGCCATCAGCGGACTAGCGGGAGTGGGCACCGGGGAGCTGTTTTTT,CAISGLAGVGTGELFF
once,TRBV5-6,TRBJ1-5,.,TGTGCCAGCAGCCGCCGTCGGCGGGAAAATAGCAATCAGCCCCAGCATTTT,CASSRRRRENSNQPQHF
.,TRBV5-6,TRBJ1-1,.,TGTGCCAGCAGCCCGGGACCTGGGAACACTGAAGCTTTCTTT,CASSPGPGNTEAFF
.,TRBV15,TRBJ2-3,.,TGTGCCACCAGCAGACCGGGCCCCAGGAGGGATACGCAGTATTTT,CATSRPGPRRDTQYF
.,TRBV13,TRBJ1-3,.,TGTGCCAGCAGCTTGGGCAGGACCTCTGGAAACACCATATATTTT,CASSLGRTSGNTIYF
.,TRBV7-8,TRBJ2-2,.,TGTGCCAGCAGCTTAGGGACAGGGAGGGCCGGGGAGCTGTTTTTT,CASSLGTGRAGELFF
.,TRBV7-8,TRBJ1-1,.,TGTGCCAGCAGTTCGCAAGCCACCGGGACTGAAGCTTTCTTT,CASSSQATGTEAFF
.,TRBV6-5,TRBJ2-7,.,TGTGCCAGCAGTTACTCGTCCCCCTCCTACGAGCAGTACTTC,CASSYSSPSYEQYF
.,TRBV4-1,TRBJ2-1,.,TGCGCCAGCAGCCAAGGGCTTTTAGGGAGAAAACCAAACAATGAGCAGTTCTTC,CASSQGLLGRKPNNEQFF
few,TRBV4-3,TRBJ1-5,.,TGCGCCAGCAGCCAAGATCGGGGGAATCAGCCCCAGCATTTT,CASSQDRGNQPQHF
.,TRBV6-5,TRBJ1-5,.,TGTGCCAGCAGTTACGGGTCGGGGGCAGGTCAGCCCCAGCATTTT,CASSYGSGAGQPQHF
medium-sized,TRBV28,TRBJ2-2,.,TGTGCCAGCACGGGCGGGACTAACACCGGGGAGCTGTTTTTT,CASTGGTNTGELFF
.,TRBV20-1,TRBJ2-1,.,TGCAGTGCTAGGGGCTACAATGAGCAGTTCTTC,CSARGYNEQFF
few,TRBV5-1,TRBJ2-3,.,TGCGCCAGCAGCTTGGAACCCCAGGGGACAGATACGCAGTATTTT,CASSLEPQGTDTQYF
.,TRBV30,TRBJ1-5,TRBD1,TGTGCCTGGAGTCGCGGGACAGGGAAGGGTCAGCCCCAGCATTTT,CAWSRGTGKGQPQHF
.,TRBV7-6,TRBJ2-5,.,TGTGCCAGCAGCCTCACAGACGCGGGAGAGACCCAGTACTTC,CASSLTDAGETQYF
.,TRBV19,TRBJ2-1,TRBD1,TGTGCCAGTAGTATAGATCTGGGGACAGGAAACCAGTTCTTC,CASSIDLGTGNQFF
.,TRBV20-1,TRBJ2-3,.,TGCAGTGCTGAGACAGATACGCAGTATTTT,CSAETDTQYF
.,TRBV5-1,TRBJ1-1,.,TGCGCCAGCAGCTTAAACAGCCTTCGGAGTGGGGGCACTGAAGCTTTCTTT,CASSLNSLRSGGTEAFF